This is a list of T cell receptor beta chains from one sample in a study of T cells in Graves' hyperthyroidism and ophthalmopathy. Using its own MiXCR run on the multiplex PCR reads, TCRdb lists one record per CDR3 protein. Among about 290,000 distinct CDR3 sequences, about 18% were seen once, and the ten largest hold approximately 57%. The sample comprised blood. Receptors were obtained from an older woman with Graves' ophthalmopathy. The CDR3 runs from the conserved cysteine through the conserved F or W. The D gene is left open where the match is weak. The size entry is marked missing in some rows and otherwise reads once, few, many or a size class.

abundance	j_gene	d_gene	v_gene	CDR3aa	CDR3nt
many	TRBJ2-3	NA	TRBV15	CATPQHSPSPINKDTQYF	TGTGCCACCCCCCAGCATTCGCCCAGCCCCATAAACAAAGATACGCAGTATTTT
few	TRBJ2-1	TRBD2	TRBV7-9	CASRLGSGSYGEQFF	TGTGCCAGTAGACTAGGGAGCGGGAGTTACGGTGAGCAGTTCTTC
NA	TRBJ2-7	TRBD2	TRBV6-1	CASSDRLAGGSSYYEQYF	TGTGCCAGCAGTGATAGGCTAGCGGGAGGATCGAGTTACTACGAGCAGTACTTC
NA	TRBJ1-2	NA	TRBV29-1	CSAPTGRGYTF	TGCAGCGCCCCCACAGGGCGCGGCTACACCTTC
many	TRBJ2-7	TRBD1	TRBV27	CASRDRALAYEQYF	TGTGCCAGCAGGGACAGGGCCCTTGCCTACGAGCAGTACTTC
few	TRBJ1-2	NA	TRBV2	CASKTQTADNYGYTF	TGTGCCAGCAAAACCCAAACGGCCGATAACTATGGCTACACCTTC
many	TRBJ2-7	NA	TRBV28	CGTRQMSSYEQYF	TGTGGCACGAGGCAGATGAGCTCCTACGAGCAGTACTTC
many	TRBJ1-2	TRBD1	TRBV29-1	CSVRTGDLRGYTF	TGCAGCGTAAGGACAGGGGATTTAAGGGGCTACACCTTC
few	TRBJ2-5	NA	TRBV20-1	CSARSVQETQYF	TGCAGTGCCCGGTCGGTACAAGAGACCCAGTACTTC
many	TRBJ2-1	TRBD2	TRBV6-4	CASSAYSSGVWNEQFF	TGTGCCAGCAGTGCCTATAGTAGCGGGGTTTGGAATGAGCAGTTCTTC
few	TRBJ2-7	TRBD2	TRBV7-2	CASSGTSGYEQYF	TGTGCCAGCAGCGGGACTAGCGGTTACGAGCAGTACTTC
many	TRBJ2-7	NA	TRBV20-1	CSASSYGTLSYEQYF	TGCAGTGCCAGCAGCTACGGGACCCTCTCCTACGAGCAGTACTTC
NA	TRBJ2-1	TRBD2	TRBV10-3	CAIREGSSNEQFF	TGTGCCATACGGGAGGGCTCTTCAAATGAGCAGTTCTTC
many	TRBJ1-1	NA	TRBV7-9	CASSLASREAFF	TGTGCCAGCAGCTTAGCCAGTCGTGAAGCTTTCTTT
many	TRBJ2-7	TRBD1	TRBV28	CASSPGQLPYEQYF	TGTGCCAGCAGTCCGGGACAGTTACCCTACGAGCAGTACTTC
few	TRBJ2-1	TRBD1	TRBV5-4	CASSWPGQPRNEQFF	TGTGCCAGCAGCTGGCCGGGACAGCCACGCAATGAGCAGTTCTTC
many	TRBJ2-7	NA	TRBV7-2	CASSSLRIGEQYF	TGTGCCAGCAGCTCCTTACGAATCGGGGAGCAGTACTTC
NA	TRBJ2-2	NA	TRBV6-1	CASKTTLLGELFF	TGTGCCAGCAAAACGACCCTGCTCGGGGAGCTGTTTTTT
NA	TRBJ1-6	TRBD1	TRBV4-3	CASSPGGPGRYSYNSPLHF	TGCGCCAGCAGCCCAGGGGGGCCAGGGAGATACTCCTATAATTCACCCCTCCACTTT
few	TRBJ2-3	NA	TRBV5-1	CATQSADTQYF	TGCGCCACCCAGAGCGCGGATACGCAGTATTTT
NA	TRBJ2-1	TRBD2	TRBV5-1	CAGSPSGDHNEQFF	TGCGCCGGGAGTCCAAGCGGGGATCACAATGAGCAGTTCTTC
NA	TRBJ2-3	NA	TRBV29-1	CSVQIPPDTQYF	TGCAGCGTTCAGATCCCCCCAGATACGCAGTATTTT
many	TRBJ1-2	NA	TRBV6-1	CASSRGANYGYTF	TGTGCCAGCAGTCGGGGGGCTAACTATGGCTACACCTTC
many	TRBJ2-3	TRBD1	TRBV6-1	CALAQGGTDTQYF	TGTGCCCTCGCGCAGGGGGGCACAGATACGCAGTATTTT
NA	TRBJ1-2	NA	TRBV20-1	CSALRGRNYGYTF	TGCAGTGCTCTCCGGGGGAGAAACTATGGCTACACCTTC
many	TRBJ1-1	NA	TRBV7-9	CASIRMGSNTEAFF	TGTGCCAGCATCAGGATGGGATCGAACACTGAAGCTTTCTTT
once	TRBJ1-1	TRBD1	TRBV6-1	CASHGTGGLATEAFF	TGTGCCAGCCACGGGACAGGGGGTTTGGCCACTGAAGCTTTCTTT
many	TRBJ1-1	TRBD1	TRBV20-1	CSARERTGGEAFF	TGCAGTGCTAGAGAACGGACAGGGGGTGAAGCTTTCTTT
many	TRBJ1-5	NA	TRBV27	CASSWGRNQPQHF	TGTGCCAGCAGTTGGGGCAGAAATCAGCCCCAGCATTTT
many	TRBJ1-1	NA	TRBV18	CASSPPGSTEAFF	TGTGCCAGCTCACCACCGGGGAGCACTGAAGCTTTCTTT
many	TRBJ1-1	NA	TRBV9	CASSSVGVGNTEAFF	TGTGCCAGCAGCTCAGTAGGGGTCGGGAACACTGAAGCTTTCTTT
many	TRBJ2-5	NA	TRBV9	CASSVSPISGETQYF	TGTGCCAGCAGCGTGTCCCCCATTTCAGGGGAGACCCAGTACTTC
many	TRBJ2-2	TRBD1	TRBV28	CASSLLGQENTGELFF	TGTGCCAGCAGTTTGCTTGGACAGGAGAACACCGGGGAGCTGTTTTTT
many	TRBJ2-1	NA	TRBV11-2	CASSLTPYNEQFF	TGTGCCAGCAGCTTAACCCCGTACAATGAGCAGTTCTTC
many	TRBJ1-1	NA	TRBV20-1	CSARDRVSNTEAFF	TGCAGTGCTAGAGATCGGGTCAGTAACACTGAAGCTTTCTTT
many	TRBJ1-6	TRBD1	TRBV7-9	CASSLGSGTGGPLTNSPLHF	TGTGCCAGCAGCTTAGGATCGGGGACAGGGGGCCCCCTTACAAATTCACCCCTCCACTTT
few	TRBJ2-1	NA	TRBV10-3	CAISEDQNEQFF	TGTGCCATCAGTGAAGACCAGAATGAGCAGTTCTTC
many	TRBJ2-1	TRBD2	TRBV29-1	CSVTGTSGTISYNEQFF	TGCAGCGTAACCGGGACTAGCGGGACCATTTCCTACAATGAGCAGTTCTTC
many	TRBJ1-1	NA	TRBV12-3/TRBV12-4	CASSLALQNTEAFF	TGTGCCAGCAGTTTAGCTCTCCAGAACACTGAAGCTTTCTTT
many	TRBJ2-4	NA	TRBV6-2/TRBV6-3	CASSYSPLIQENIQYF	TGTGCCAGCAGTTACTCACCGCTGATTCAGGAAAACATTCAGTACTTC
many	TRBJ2-3	TRBD2	TRBV7-2	CASGTWGRGTDTQYF	TGTGCCAGCGGGACCTGGGGGAGGGGCACAGATACGCAGTATTTT
many	TRBJ1-3	TRBD1	TRBV7-2	CASSPHRGSGNTIYF	TGTGCCAGCAGCCCTCACAGGGGATCTGGAAACACCATATATTTT
NA	TRBJ1-5	NA	TRBV4-1	CASSQDTGPYQPQHF	TGTGCCAGCAGCCAAGATACCGGACCTTATCAGCCCCAGCATTTT
many	TRBJ1-5	TRBD1	TRBV2	CASSHGQGAYQPQHF	TGTGCCAGCAGCCATGGACAGGGGGCGTATCAGCCCCAGCATTTT
many	TRBJ2-2	NA	TRBV11-2	CASSLSRQGSGELFF	TGTGCCAGCAGCCTATCTAGGCAGGGGTCCGGGGAGCTGTTTTTT
many	TRBJ2-1	TRBD2	TRBV27	CASKYRLATNYNEQFF	TGTGCCAGCAAGTATAGACTAGCCACTAACTACAATGAGCAGTTCTTC
many	TRBJ2-3	NA	TRBV7-9	CASSLGQPGSDTQYF	TGTGCCAGCAGCTTAGGTCAACCCGGCTCAGATACGCAGTATTTT
many	TRBJ1-3	NA	TRBV2	CASTVQGVSSGNTIYF	TGTGCCAGCACTGTACAGGGCGTAAGCTCTGGAAACACCATATATTTT
few	TRBJ1-6	TRBD1	TRBV20-1	CSARDLGTGDNSPLHF	TGCAGTGCTAGAGATCTAGGGACAGGGGATAATTCACCCCTCCACTTT
many	TRBJ2-1	TRBD2	TRBV5-4	CASSILAGGLYNEQFF	TGTGCCAGCAGCATCCTAGCGGGAGGGCTCTACAATGAGCAGTTCTTC
NA	TRBJ2-1	NA	TRBV25-1	CASSEERDNEQFF	TGTGCCAGCAGTGAGGAAAGGGACAATGAGCAGTTCTTC
NA	TRBJ1-2	NA	TRBV20-1	CSARERADGYTF	TGCAGTGCTAGGGAGAGGGCTGACGGCTACACCTTC